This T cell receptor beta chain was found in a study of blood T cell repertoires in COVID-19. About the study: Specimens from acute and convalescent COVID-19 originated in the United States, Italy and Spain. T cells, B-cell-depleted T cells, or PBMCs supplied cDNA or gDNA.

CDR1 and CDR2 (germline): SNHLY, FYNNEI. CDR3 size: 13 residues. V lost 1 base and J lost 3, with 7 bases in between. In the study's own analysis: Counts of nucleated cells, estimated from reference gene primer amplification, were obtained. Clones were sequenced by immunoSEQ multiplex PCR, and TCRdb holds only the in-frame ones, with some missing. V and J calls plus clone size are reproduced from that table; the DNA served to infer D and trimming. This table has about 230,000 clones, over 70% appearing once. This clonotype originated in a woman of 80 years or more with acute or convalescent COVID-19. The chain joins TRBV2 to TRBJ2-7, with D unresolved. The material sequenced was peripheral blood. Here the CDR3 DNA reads TGTGCCAGCAGTGAAGACAGTTACTACGAGCAGTACTTC. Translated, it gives CASSEDSYYEQYF.